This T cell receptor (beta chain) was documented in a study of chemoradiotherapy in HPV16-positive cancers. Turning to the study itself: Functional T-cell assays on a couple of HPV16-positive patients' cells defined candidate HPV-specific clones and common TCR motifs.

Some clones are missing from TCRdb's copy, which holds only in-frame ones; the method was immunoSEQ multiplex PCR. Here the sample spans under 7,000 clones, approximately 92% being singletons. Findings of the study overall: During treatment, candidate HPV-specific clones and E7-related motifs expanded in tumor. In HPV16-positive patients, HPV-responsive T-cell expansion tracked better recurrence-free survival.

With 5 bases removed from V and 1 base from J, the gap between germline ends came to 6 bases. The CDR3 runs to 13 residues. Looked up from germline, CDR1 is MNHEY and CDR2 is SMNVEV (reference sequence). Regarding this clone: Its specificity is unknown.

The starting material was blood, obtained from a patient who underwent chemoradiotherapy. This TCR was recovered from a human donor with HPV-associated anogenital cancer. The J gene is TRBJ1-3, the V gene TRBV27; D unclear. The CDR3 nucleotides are TGTGCCAGCAGTCGACTATCTGGAAACACCATATATTTT. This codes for CASSRLSGNTIYF.